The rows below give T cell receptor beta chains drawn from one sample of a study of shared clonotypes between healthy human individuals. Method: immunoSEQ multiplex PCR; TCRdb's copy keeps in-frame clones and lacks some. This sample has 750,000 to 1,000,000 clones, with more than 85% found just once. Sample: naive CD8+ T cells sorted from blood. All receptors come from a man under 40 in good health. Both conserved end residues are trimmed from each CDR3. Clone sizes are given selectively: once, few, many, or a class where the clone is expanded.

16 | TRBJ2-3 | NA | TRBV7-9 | ASSLPLAGDRGTDTQY
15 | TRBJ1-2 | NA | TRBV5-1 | ASSTWDRSVPNYGYT
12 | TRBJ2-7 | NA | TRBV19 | ASSMKDSDYEQY
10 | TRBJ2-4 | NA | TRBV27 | ASSLAKNIQY
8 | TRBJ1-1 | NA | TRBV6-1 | ASSYIEAF
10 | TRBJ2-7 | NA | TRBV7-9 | ASSLGKYEQY
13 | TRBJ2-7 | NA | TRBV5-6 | ASSWTSGRSYEQY
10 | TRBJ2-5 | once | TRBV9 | ASAGGQETQY
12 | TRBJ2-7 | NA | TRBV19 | ASSIDLRSYEQY
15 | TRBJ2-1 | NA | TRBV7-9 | ASSGLAGVGPYNEQF
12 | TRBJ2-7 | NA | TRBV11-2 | ASSLVGRVYEQY
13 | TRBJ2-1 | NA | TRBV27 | ASSFQREGRDEQF
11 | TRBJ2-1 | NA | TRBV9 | ASGGAVYNEQF
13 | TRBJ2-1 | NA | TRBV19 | ASSIGGSPLNEQF